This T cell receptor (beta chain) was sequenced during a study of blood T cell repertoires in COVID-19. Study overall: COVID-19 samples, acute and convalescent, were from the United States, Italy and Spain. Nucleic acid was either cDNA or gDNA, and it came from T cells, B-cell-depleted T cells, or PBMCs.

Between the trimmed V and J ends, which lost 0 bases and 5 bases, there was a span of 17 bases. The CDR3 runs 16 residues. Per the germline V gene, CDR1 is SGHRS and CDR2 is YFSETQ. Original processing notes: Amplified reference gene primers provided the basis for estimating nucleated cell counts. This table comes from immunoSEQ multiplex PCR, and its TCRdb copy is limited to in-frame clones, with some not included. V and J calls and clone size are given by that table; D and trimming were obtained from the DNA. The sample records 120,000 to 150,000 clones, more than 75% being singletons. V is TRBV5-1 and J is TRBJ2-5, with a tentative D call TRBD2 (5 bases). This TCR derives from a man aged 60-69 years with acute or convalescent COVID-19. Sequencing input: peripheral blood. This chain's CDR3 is CASSLAVGVDGETQYF. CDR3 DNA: TGCGCCAGCAGCTTGGCAGTCGGGGTTGATGGCGAGACCCAGTACTTC. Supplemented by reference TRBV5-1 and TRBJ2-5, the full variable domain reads KAGVTQTPRYLIKTRGQQVTLSCSPISGHRSVSWYQQTPGQGLQFLFEYFSETQRNKGNFPGRFSGRQFSNSRSEMNVSTLELGDSALYLCASSLAVGVDGETQYFGPGTRLLVL.